A single sample is the source of the 7 T cell receptor beta chains below, sequenced in a study of T cells expressing NK-cell markers. TCRdb re-called the 5' RACE reads; one entry per CDR3 protein, DNA not given. The ten top clones account for around 10%, within a sample of around 380,000 distinct CDR3 sequences. Material: blood T cells: a sorted CD56 or NKG2C T cell subset, CD4+ or CD8+ T cells, or bulk PBMC T cells (not recorded which). The receptors stem from a woman aged 50 to 60 in good health.

The gene calls are TRBV10-3 and TRBJ2-1; TCRdb gives TRBD2 as the D gene, but with no DNA this cannot be confirmed. Germline loops: CDR1 ENHRY, CDR2 SYGVKD. This CDR3 region has 16 residues. The CDR3 sequence is CAIRDGTSGSYNEQFF.

V is TRBV5-1 and J is TRBJ2-5; the D call from TCRdb, TRBD2, cannot be confirmed without DNA. Germline V lookup: CDR1 SGHRS, CDR2 YFSETQ. CDR3 length: 14 residues. CDR3 sequence: CASSETGSAGTQYF.

The chain has TRBV12-3 or TRBV12-4 and TRBJ1-5; TCRdb lists TRBD1, though no DNA is available to test this call. This CDR3 is built from 17 residues. CDR3 loop: CASSLDSPSGFGQPQHF.

The rearrangement uses TRBV24-1 and TRBJ2-1. Germline V gene data show CDR1 as KGHDR and CDR2 as SFDVKD. This CDR3 is built from 15 residues. CDR3 amino acids: CATSGRVDSYNEQFF.

The CDR3 reads CSASGPTRGGGGYEQYF. The chain joins TRBV20-1 to TRBJ2-7; with no DNA, the TCRdb D assignment of TRBD1 cannot be verified. The CDR3 has 17 residues. The germline CDR1 and CDR2 sequences are DFQATT and SNEGSKA (reference sequence).

J is TRBJ2-4 and V is TRBV25-1; TCRdb picks TRBD2, but there is no DNA to check that call. The CDR3 contains 15 residues. Germline V lookup: CDR1 MGHDK, CDR2 SYGVNS. CDR3 sequence reads: CASSEAGGAKNIQYF.

V and J are TRBV5-6 and TRBJ1-1; TCRdb outputs TRBD1, but without DNA this stays unchecked. Germline V gene sequence: CDR1 SGHDT, CDR2 YYEEEE. CDR3 length: 15 residues. Here the CDR3 reads CASSIGTGIGTEAFF.